This T cell receptor (beta chain) derives from a study of a mutant IDH1 vaccine in newly diagnosed glioma. Study-wide results and caveats: Seemingly, top peripheral T cell clonotype changes bore no relation to pseudoprogression.

This table comes from immunoSEQ multiplex PCR, and its TCRdb copy is limited to in-frame clones, with some not included. The repertoire holds over 50,000 clones, with 85% to 90% as singletons. Time point of the sample: week 5, during vaccination. All doses held 300 ug of mutant IDH1 20-mer peptide, with topical imiquimod. Germline V CDR1 and CDR2: WSHSY, SAAADI. V was clipped by 4 bases and J by 6 bases, with 16 bases between them. This CDR3 has 15 amino acids. A remark on this clone: Its antigen remains unidentified.

The genes are TRBV10-2 and TRBJ2-1; D not resolved. This clonotype was sampled from a woman in her thirties or forties with glioma. Sequenced here: PBMCs, sampled from a glioma patient whose treatment included an IDH1 peptide vaccine. CDR3 residues: CASSAPFSGGNEQFF. In DNA, the CDR3 is TGCGCCAGCAGTGCACCGTTCTCCGGTGGCAATGAGCAGTTCTTC.